This note documents a single T cell receptor beta chain sequence. These data belong to a study of radiotherapy plus CTLA-4 blockade in lung cancer. The CDR3 is 14 amino acids. The V gene end was trimmed by 1 base and the J gene end by 7 bases; junction bases not matched to a gene: 5. The germline V gene encodes CDR1 SGHTA and CDR2 FQGNSA. The data were produced by immunoSEQ multiplex PCR, yet TCRdb's version contains in-frame clones alone and is incomplete. The sample shows about 49,000 clones, approximately 90% of them seen only once. The sequence was collected from a human donor with non-small cell lung cancer whose response to radiotherapy plus ipilimumab could not be evaluated. Here the sequenced sample was peripheral blood, taken from a patient treated with radiotherapy plus ipilimumab. The rearrangement uses TRBV7-2 and TRBJ1-2; 8 nucleotides align to TRBD1. The CDR3 loop is CASSLGTGNPGYTF. The CDR3 bases are TGTGCCAGCAGCTTAGGGACAGGGAACCCTGGCTACACCTTC.